These T cell receptor beta chains were read from a single sample in a study of shared clonotypes between healthy human individuals. Clones were read by immunoSEQ multiplex PCR, and TCRdb kept only the in-frame ones, dropping some. The sample lists about 1.1 million clones, roughly 80% occurring once. Source material: memory CD4+ T cells from PBMCs. Receptors were obtained from a man aged 18-30 years in good health. Some clones in this sample may be carry-over from other donors' samples. The CDR3 runs from the conserved cysteine through the conserved F or W. A D gene is named only where the DNA matches it firmly. The size field is filled for only some rows; it gives once, few, many or a size class.

15,-,-,TRBV7-9,TRBJ1-1,CASSSPRLMNTEAFF,TGTGCCAGCAGCTCCCCACGACTGATGAACACTGAAGCTTTCTTT
17,-,TRBD1,TRBV28,TRBJ1-1,CASSLPNRGRRNTEAFF,TGTGCCAGCAGTTTACCTAACAGGGGACGCCGCAACACTGAAGCTTTCTTT
17,-,-,TRBV7-9,TRBJ2-7,CASSLLNFGSADYEQYF,TGTGCCAGCAGCTTATTAAACTTCGGGTCCGCCGACTACGAGCAGTACTTC
15,-,TRBD2,TRBV5-1,TRBJ2-7,CASSARTSGSDEQYF,TGCGCCAGCAGCGCCCGGACTAGCGGGAGCGACGAGCAGTACTTC
15,-,-,TRBV27,TRBJ2-2,CASRGRGSRTGELFF,TGTGCCAGCCGGGGTCGAGGGTCACGGACCGGGGAGCTGTTTTTT
12,-,-,TRBV7-2,TRBJ2-3,CASREQGYTQYF,TGTGCCAGCCGCGAACAGGGCTATACGCAGTATTTT
13,-,TRBD1,TRBV6-1,TRBJ1-2,CASNRGQTYGYTF,TGTGCCAGCAACCGGGGACAGACTTATGGCTACACCTTC
15,-,TRBD1,TRBV7-2,TRBJ1-1,CASTLPGQVITEAFF,TGTGCCAGCACCCTACCGGGACAGGTAATCACTGAAGCTTTCTTT
14,once,-,TRBV29-1,TRBJ2-5,CSVEEGRDQETQYF,TGCAGCGTTGAAGAGGGCCGGGACCAAGAGACCCAGTACTTC
14,-,-,TRBV7-9,TRBJ2-7,CASSPLSLSYEQYF,TGTGCCAGCAGCCCCCTCTCATTATCCTACGAGCAGTACTTC
17,-,-,TRBV4-3,TRBJ2-5,CASSQESGEQLVGEPYF,TGCGCCAGCAGCCAAGAAAGTGGGGAACAACTAGTCGGGGAGCCGTACTTC
11,once,-,TRBV10-3,TRBJ1-1,CAITENTEAFF,TGTGCCATCACAGAGAACACTGAAGCTTTCTTT
17,-,TRBD1,TRBV5-1,TRBJ2-7,CASSFNWGQGVSYEQYF,TGCGCCAGCAGCTTCAATTGGGGACAGGGGGTTTCCTACGAGCAGTACTTC
15,-,-,TRBV5-1,TRBJ2-7,CASSLEGPGSGEQYF,TGCGCCAGCAGCTTGGAGGGGCCAGGGTCTGGGGAGCAGTACTTC
12,-,-,TRBV11-3,TRBJ2-1,CASSLDLGEQFF,TGTGCCAGCAGCTTAGATCTAGGGGAGCAGTTCTTC
11,-,-,TRBV5-1,TRBJ2-3,CASSLEATQYF,TGCGCCAGCAGCTTGGAGGCTACGCAGTATTTT
12,few,-,TRBV30,TRBJ1-2,CAWSRPRLGYTF,TGTGCCTGGAGCAGGCCGAGGTTAGGCTACACCTTC
15,once,-,TRBV6-5,TRBJ2-7,CASSYSRLGTYEQYF,TGTGCCAGCAGTTACAGTAGATTAGGGACCTACGAGCAGTACTTC
15,-,-,TRBV27,TRBJ1-2,CASSFHSRANYGYTF,TGTGCCAGCAGTTTTCACAGCCGAGCTAACTATGGCTACACCTTC
13,-,TRBD1,TRBV7-3,TRBJ1-1,CASSSSKGAEAFF,TGTGCCAGCAGCTCGTCGAAGGGGGCAGAAGCTTTCTTT
17,-,-,TRBV19,TRBJ1-3,CASSIDRQVPSGNTIYF,TGTGCCAGTAGTATAGACCGACAGGTCCCCTCTGGAAACACCATATATTTT
14,few,-,TRBV6-5,TRBJ2-3,CASRRTSSTDTQYF,TGTGCCAGCAGACGGACTTCTAGCACAGATACGCAGTATTTT
14,-,-,TRBV9,TRBJ1-6,CASSVAPGNSPLHF,TGTGCCAGCAGCGTAGCCCCAGGGAATTCACCCCTCCACTTT
16,-,TRBD2,TRBV7-9,TRBJ2-3,CASSPVGTSVEDTQYF,TGTGCCAGCAGCCCCGTGGGGACTAGCGTGGAAGATACGCAGTATTTT
15,-,TRBD1,TRBV4-3,TRBJ2-1,CASSQGQGAYNEQFF,TGCGCCAGCAGCCAAGGACAGGGGGCCTACAATGAGCAGTTCTTC
13,once,-,TRBV7-2,TRBJ2-7,CASSLGQPYEQYF,TGTGCCAGCAGCTTAGGACAGCCCTACGAGCAGTACTTC
14,-,-,TRBV9,TRBJ1-1,CASSVVAGNTEAFF,TGTGCCAGCAGCGTAGTAGCAGGGAACACTGAAGCTTTCTTT
13,-,-,TRBV5-1,TRBJ1-2,CASSLEGTNGYTF,TGCGCCAGCAGCTTGGAAGGGACGAATGGCTACACCTTC
15,-,TRBD1,TRBV11-2,TRBJ2-5,CASSATPGQEETQYF,TGTGCCAGCAGCGCGACACCGGGACAGGAAGAGACCCAGTACTTC
14,few,TRBD1,TRBV7-3,TRBJ2-7,CASSPSRDRGQRYF,TGTGCCAGCAGCCCCAGCCGGGACAGGGGGCAGAGGTACTTC
12,-,-,TRBV11-1,TRBJ2-5,CASSFNQETQYF,TGTGCCAGCAGCTTCAACCAAGAGACCCAGTACTTC
17,few,-,TRBV4-2,TRBJ2-7,CASSLGPTGIVSYEQYF,TGTGCCAGCAGCTTAGGGCCCACGGGAATTGTGTCCTACGAGCAGTACTTC